One sample yielded the 7 T cell receptor beta chains listed below, sequenced in a study of shared clonotypes between healthy human individuals. TCRdb's copy holds only in-frame clones and misses some; the assay was immunoSEQ multiplex PCR. The sample lists 980,000 or so clones; approximately 80% were seen once. The source material was memory CD4+ T cells sorted from blood. Indicated subset: CD45RA-negative fraction. All receptors come from a man between 18 and 29 years old in good health.

The rearrangement links TRBV6-6 to TRBJ1-1; D not resolved. Germline V CDR1 and CDR2: MNHNY, SVGAGI (reference sequence). The germline V and J ends were trimmed by 6 bases and 6 bases, with 20 bases remaining between them. The CDR3 is made up of 15 amino acids. CDR3 DNA sequence: TGTGCCAGCAGCTCGACATCGATGAAGCCGGCTGAAGCTTTCTTT. Translated: CASSSTSMKPAEAFF.

The CDR3 DNA reads TGTGCCAGCTCACCGCGGGCGGCCGGCGACAATGAGCAGTTCTTC. Translating it yields CASSPRAAGDNEQFF. The chain joins TRBV18 to TRBJ2-1, with a possible D match to TRBD2 (5 bases). V lost 3 bases, J lost 5 bases, and 14 bases lay in between. Germline V gives CDR1 KGHSH, CDR2 LQKENI. This CDR3 has 15 amino acids.

The rearrangement uses TRBV6-1 and TRBJ1-2; 7 positions match TRBD1. The CDR3 totals 13 residues. The ends lost 1 base at V and 8 bases at J; junction bases unmatched: 4. CDR1 and CDR2 (germline): MNHNS, SASEGT. CDR3 loop: CASSEEGGRGYTF. CDR3 coding DNA: TGTGCCAGCAGTGAAGAAGGGGGCCGGGGCTACACCTTC.

This clone has just a few counts. This chain connects TRBV9 to TRBJ2-1; tentatively, D is TRBD1 (5 bases). V lost 4 bases and J 0 bases, leaving 11 bases between the germline ends. The CDR3 runs to 15 residues. Germline V gene lookup returns CDR1 SGDLS and CDR2 YYNGEE. The CDR3 nucleotides are TGTGCCAGCAGCCCGACAGCTTACTCCTACAATGAGCAGTTCTTC. The encoded protein is CASSPTAYSYNEQFF.

The chain carries TRBV29-1 and TRBJ1-2, with 7 bases that match TRBD1. The CDR3 runs 14 residues. Germline loops: CDR1 SQVTM, CDR2 ANQGSEA. V was pared by 6 bases and J by 6 bases, with 13 bases of the junction left unmatched. The CDR3 loop is CSVGETGYSHGYTF. For the CDR3, the DNA is TGCAGCGTCGGAGAGACAGGGTACTCTCATGGCTACACCTTC.

This chain joins TRBV12-5 and TRBJ2-3, with 11 bases identical to TRBD2. CDR1 is LGHNT and CDR2 is FRNRAP in the germline V gene. Germline trimming cut 7 bases from V and 3 bases from J; bases unmatched to any gene: 9. This CDR3 has 16 residues. CDR3 in DNA: TGTGCTAGTGCCACCTCTCTAGCGGGGGGAACAGATACGCAGTATTTT. Translated, it gives CASATSLAGGTDTQYF.

V and J are TRBV9 and TRBJ2-5; TRBD1 agrees at 10 bases. J lost 5 bases, V lost 0 bases, and 4 bases had no gene match. CDR3 length equals 15 residues. Germline V CDR1 and CDR2: SGDLS, YYNGEE. The CDR3 DNA sequence: TGTGCCAGCAGCGTAGACGACAGGGGGCGGGAGACCCAGTACTTC. It encodes CASSVDDRGRETQYF.